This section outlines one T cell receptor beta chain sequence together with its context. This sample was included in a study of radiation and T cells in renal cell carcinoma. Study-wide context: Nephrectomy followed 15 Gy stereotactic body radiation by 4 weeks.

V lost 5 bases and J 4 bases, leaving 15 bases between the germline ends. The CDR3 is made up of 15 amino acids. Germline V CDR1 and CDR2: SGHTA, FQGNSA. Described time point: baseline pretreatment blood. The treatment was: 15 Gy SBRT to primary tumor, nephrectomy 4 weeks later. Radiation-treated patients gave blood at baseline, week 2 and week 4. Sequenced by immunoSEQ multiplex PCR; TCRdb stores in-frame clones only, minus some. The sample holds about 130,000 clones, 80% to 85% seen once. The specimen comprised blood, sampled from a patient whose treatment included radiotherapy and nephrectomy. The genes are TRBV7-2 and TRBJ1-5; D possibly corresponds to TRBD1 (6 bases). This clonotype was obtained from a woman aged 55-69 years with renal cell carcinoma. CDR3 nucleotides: TGTGCCAGCAGCATAGACGGGGGGCGGAATCAGCCCCAGCATTTT. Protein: CASSIDGGRNQPQHF.